A single sample gave rise to the 8 T cell receptor beta chains below, sequenced in a study of CD8 T cells in ankylosing spondylitis (dated by TCRdb to the late 2010s). The protocol used for the library was 5' RACE. Reads for this sample came from an Illumina HiSeq 2500. TCRdb handled the public reads itself, with Q25 trimming in fastp and clone calling in MiXCR, and kept productive beta chains. Rows with one shared CDR3 protein collapse into an entry with the most common genes and DNA. The sample table lists 250,000 to 400,000 distinct CDR3 sequences, around a tenth of them with a count of one. Clones ranked in the top ten supply more than 7% of the sample. Specimen: blood, either unsorted or a sorted T cell fraction (not recorded which). These receptors were taken from a female donor with ankylosing spondylitis or in good health (not recorded which).

The chain combines TRBV5-1 with TRBJ2-1; D ambiguous. CDR3 size: 14 residues. Germline-derived CDR1 and CDR2 are SGHRS and YFSETQ. V shed 5 bases and J shed 9 bases, with 18 bases lying between them. CDR3 sequence (DNA): TGCGCCAGCAGTGAGTATCCTGCCCCGGGTGAGCAGTTCTTC. Protein product: CASSEYPAPGEQFF.

V is TRBV2 and J is TRBJ1-2, with D tentatively TRBD1 (6 bases). The CDR3 is 13 residues long. V was clipped by 9 bases and J by 0 bases, with 11 bases between them. The germline V gene has CDR1 SNHLY and CDR2 FYNNEI. The CDR3 DNA is TGTGCCAGTGGACAGAAGACTAACTATGGCTACACCTTC. Translation gives CASGQKTNYGYTF. The whole variable domain, filled in from reference TRBV2 and TRBJ1-2, reads EPEVTQTPSHQVTQMGQEVILRCVPISNHLYFYWYRQILGQKVEFLVSFYNNEISEKSEIFDDQFSVERPDGSNFTLKIRSTKLEDSAMYFCASGQKTNYGYTFGSGTRLTVV.

As for this clonotype: With a much larger clone just one base away, this may be a read error. The chain couples TRBV5-1 to TRBJ1-6; 11 bases line up with TRBD1. This CDR3 has 17 amino acids. CDR1 SGHRS and CDR2 YFSETQ come from the germline V gene. J gave up 9 bases and V 4 bases, and 12 bases lay outside the gene matches. CDR3 region: CASSPSGTGGDISPLHF. DNA for the CDR3: TGCGCCAGCAGCCCCTCCGGGACAGGGGGTGATATTTCACCCCTCCACTTT.

This clonotype came up many times. The chain recombines TRBV7-9 with TRBJ1-2; tentative D call: TRBD1 (6 bases). Germline V gene data show CDR1 as SEHNR and CDR2 as FQNEAQ (reference sequence). V dropped 3 bases and J dropped 5 bases, with 13 bases sitting between them. This CDR3 is 14 amino acids long. The CDR3, as DNA: TGTGCCAGCAGCTTCACAGGGACGAGTTATGGCTACACCTTC. Translation gives CASSFTGTSYGYTF. The full variable domain, rest sourced from reference TRBV7-9 and TRBJ1-2, is DTGVSQNPRHKITKRGQNVTFRCDPISEHNRLYWYRQTLGQGPEFLTYFQNEAQLEKSRLLSDRFSAERPKGSFSTLEIQRTEQGDSAMYLCASSFTGTSYGYTFGSGTRLTVV.

This clonotype appeared many times. The chain recombines TRBV25-1 with TRBJ1-5; D unresolved. V was pared by 10 bases and J by 7 bases, with 8 bases between. The CDR3 sequence is 10 residues long. Germline lookup yields CDR1 MGHDK and CDR2 SYGVNS. The CDR3 DNA follows: TGTGCCACCCAGGTACAGCCCCAGCATTTT. It encodes CATQVQPQHF.

As to this clonotype: With a much larger clone just one base away, this may be a read error. Here the CDR3 DNA reads TGTGCCAGCAGCGCTCTTAACGGGATAGCCTACGAGCAGTACTTC. Its translation: CASSALNGIAYEQYF. The V gene is TRBV7-8, the J gene TRBJ2-7; a possible D gene is TRBD2 (5 bases). Germline assignment: CDR1 SGHVS and CDR2 FQNEAQ. This CDR3 is built from 15 residues. V was pared by 5 bases and J by 2 bases, with 16 bases between.

This clonotype was seen only a few times. A much larger clone sits a single nucleotide away, making a read error possible. The genes are TRBV12-3 or TRBV12-4 and TRBJ1-2, with D possibly matching TRBD1 (5 bases). The CDR3 extends over 15 amino acids. CDR3 sequence reads: CASSQRTNAGYGYPF. In DNA form, the CDR3 reads TGTGCCAGCAGTCAACGGACAAATGCGGGCTATGGCTACCCCTTC.

This clonotype was recorded many times. The rearrangement joins TRBV20-1 to TRBJ2-1; TRBD2 aligns across 8 bases. V lost 2 bases and J lost 0; bases outside the gene matches: 0. The CDR3 covers 14 residues. CDR1 is DFQATT and CDR2 is SNEGSKA in the germline V gene (reference sequence). The CDR3 DNA sequence: TGCAGTGCTAGAAGCGGGAGCTCCTACAATGAGCAGTTCTTC. Its protein is CSARSGSSYNEQFF.